This T cell receptor (beta chain) was profiled in a study of T cell repertoires in cytomegalovirus infection. About the study: It can be stated that public TCR beta signatures indicated CMV infection as well as a matching HLA type. The study, taken as a whole, reports: Cumulative frequency of public TCR beta families picked out carriers of CMV plus the relevant HLA. HLA-C-restricted CMV-specific TCR beta clonotypes were dominant in the ex vivo response.

One entry per CDR3 protein results from TCRdb running MiXCR on the reads. The table includes a few hundred thousand distinct CDR3 sequences, roughly 25% detected once. This clonotype was seen many times. Antigen specificity is unknown. Germline V gene lookup returns CDR1 MNHEY and CDR2 SVGEGT. Trimming shortened V by 2 bases and J by 0 bases, and 5 bases separated the two germline ends. The CDR3 has 14 amino acids. The sequences come from cultured PBMCs, collected from culture after CMV antigen stimulation. This chain joins TRBV6-2 or TRBV6-3 and TRBJ1-5; unclear D gene. The TCR was taken from a human donor in good health (CMV status not recorded). Some clones in this sample may be carry-over from other donors' samples. The CDR3: CASSYRSSNQPQHF. CDR3 DNA: TGTGCCAGCAGTTACCGAAGTAGCAATCAGCCCCAGCATTTT.